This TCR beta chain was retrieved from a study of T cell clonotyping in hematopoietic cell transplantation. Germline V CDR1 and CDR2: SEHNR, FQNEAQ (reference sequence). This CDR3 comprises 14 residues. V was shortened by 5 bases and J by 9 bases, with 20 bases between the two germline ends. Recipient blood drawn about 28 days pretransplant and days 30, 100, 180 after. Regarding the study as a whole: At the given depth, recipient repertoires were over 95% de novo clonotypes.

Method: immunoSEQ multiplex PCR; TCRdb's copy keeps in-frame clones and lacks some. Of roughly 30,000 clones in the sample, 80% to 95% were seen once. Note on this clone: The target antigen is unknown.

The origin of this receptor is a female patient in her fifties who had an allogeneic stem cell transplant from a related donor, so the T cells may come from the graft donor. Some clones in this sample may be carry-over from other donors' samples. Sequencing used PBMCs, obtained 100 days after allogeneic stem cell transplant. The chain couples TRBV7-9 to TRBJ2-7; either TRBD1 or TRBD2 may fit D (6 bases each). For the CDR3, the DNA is TGTGCCAGCAGCCGAGAGGGGGGCATTACGAGGCAGTACTTC. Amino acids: CASSREGGITRQYF.